Presented here are 8 T cell receptor beta chains from one specimen sequenced in a study of shared clonotypes between healthy human individuals. TCRdb keeps only in-frame clones here, not all; method: immunoSEQ multiplex PCR. This table holds over 1.5 million clones, around 98% found once. Sequencing was done on a sample of naive CD4+ T cells sorted from blood. Regarding subset: CD45RA+ positively selected. Receptors originate from a man aged 25-45 years in good health.

The V gene is TRBV6-1, the J gene TRBJ2-2; D perhaps matches TRBD2 (6 bases). The CDR3 sequence is 14 residues long. CDR1 and CDR2 from the germline V gene are MNHNS and SASEGT. Trimming pared 8 bases from V and 0 bases from J, leaving 10 bases between. The CDR3, as DNA: TGTGCCAGCCACAGGACTACGAACACCGGGGAGCTGTTTTTT. Protein sequence: CASHRTTNTGELFF.

This chain links TRBV27 with TRBJ2-3; D is unclear. Between the trimmed V and J ends, which lost 3 bases and 4 bases, there was a span of 11 bases. CDR3 size: 14 residues. Germline V gene lookup returns CDR1 MNHEY and CDR2 SMNVEV (reference sequence). The chain's CDR3 is CASSFVQAADTQYF. The CDR3 bases are TGTGCCAGCAGTTTTGTTCAGGCTGCAGATACGCAGTATTTT.

Concerning this clone: A read error may produce the germline difference seen at one junction end. This sequence joins TRBV5-1 and TRBJ2-1; 10 bases map to TRBD2. The CDR3 totals 13 residues. Germline-derived CDR1 and CDR2 are SGHRS and YFSETQ. CDR3 residues: CASSLTSGTSRLF. The CDR3 region has the DNA TGCGCCAGCAGCTTGACTAGCGGGACTTCTAGGCTCTTC.

The chain has TRBV9 and TRBJ2-1; TRBD2 matches 10 bases. The germline gives CDR1 SGDLS, CDR2 YYNGEE. V gave up 3 bases and J gave up 2 bases; unmatched junction bases: 2. The CDR3 sequence is 15 residues long. The CDR3 reads CASSGTSGAYNEQFF. CDR3 in DNA: TGTGCCAGCAGCGGTACTAGCGGGGCCTACAATGAGCAGTTCTTC.

This chain uses TRBV11-2 with TRBJ1-4; tentatively, D is TRBD1 (6 bases). V shed 5 bases and J shed 4 bases, with 11 bases lying between them. The CDR3 spans 14 residues. Germline V CDR1 and CDR2: SGHAT, FQNNGV. CDR3 sequence reads: CASSRDRSNEKLFF. The CDR3 DNA follows: TGTGCCAGCAGCCGTGACAGGAGTAATGAAAAACTGTTTTTT.

The chain is built from TRBV9 and TRBJ2-1; D might be TRBD1 (6 bases). The CDR3 contains 15 residues. Germline V gives CDR1 SGDLS, CDR2 YYNGEE. With 3 bases removed from V and 3 bases from J, the gap between germline ends came to 13 bases. The CDR3: CASSADGDIYNEQFF. The CDR3 DNA sequence: TGTGCCAGCAGCGCCGACGGGGACATCTACAATGAGCAGTTCTTC. The variable domain in full, with the rest retrieved from reference TRBV9 and TRBJ2-1, is DSGVTQTPKHLITATGQRVTLRCSPRSGDLSVYWYQQSLDQGLQFLIQYYNGEERAKGNILERFSAQQFPDLHSELNLSSLELGDSALYFCASSADGDIYNEQFFGPGTRLTVL.

The chain has TRBV27 and TRBJ2-7, with 8 bases identical to TRBD2. Germline CDR1 is MNHEY and CDR2 is SMNVEV (reference sequence). The CDR3 totals 17 residues. Trimming took 7 bases from V and 5 from J; bases not matched to a gene: 19. The CDR3 DNA follows: TGTGCCAGCAATAACCACGGGGCGTTAGCGGGATCTGACGAGCAGTACTTC. This translates into CASNNHGALAGSDEQYF.

This chain links TRBV6-5 with TRBJ2-7; D is perhaps TRBD2 (6 bases). The length of the CDR3 is 16 residues. V was trimmed by 4 bases and J by 4 bases, leaving 20 bases between them. From germline, CDR1 is MNHEY and CDR2 SVGAGI. The CDR3 reads CASSFSTGTAGYEQYF. For the CDR3, the DNA is TGTGCCAGCAGTTTCTCAACCGGGACCGCGGGGTACGAGCAGTACTTC.